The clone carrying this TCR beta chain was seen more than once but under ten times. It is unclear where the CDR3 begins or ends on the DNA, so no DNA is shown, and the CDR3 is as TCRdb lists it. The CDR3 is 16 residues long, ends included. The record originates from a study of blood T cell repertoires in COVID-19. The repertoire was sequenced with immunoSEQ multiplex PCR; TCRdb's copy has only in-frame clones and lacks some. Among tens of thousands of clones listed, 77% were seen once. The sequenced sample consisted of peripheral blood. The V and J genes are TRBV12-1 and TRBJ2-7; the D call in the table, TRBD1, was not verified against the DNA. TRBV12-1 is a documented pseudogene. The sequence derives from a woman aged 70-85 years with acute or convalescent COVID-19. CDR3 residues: CASRTVGTGINYEQYF.